This TCR beta chain was sequenced in a study of T-cell reconstitution after alpha-beta-depleted transplantation in children. Study observations and caveats: In patients about two months after transplant, alpha-beta T cells reportedly arose from several hundred expanded graft clones. When one year had passed after transplant, most T-cell counts and diversity came from newly produced T cells. Surviving recipient T cells and thymic progenitors underlay high day-60 TCRbeta diversity in some patients.

Unique molecular identifiers tagged the TCRbeta library. TCRdb itself ran the PCR reads through MiXCR, one entry per CDR3 protein. The sample lists about 58,000 distinct CDR3 sequences, 44% occurring once. V was clipped by 5 bases and J by 0 bases, with 11 bases between them. The CDR3 totals 15 residues. Germline loops: CDR1 SGHTA, CDR2 FQGTGA. This clonotype has just one count. The antigen remains unidentified. The origin of this receptor is a male patient younger than 18 who had a stem cell transplant for acute lymphoblastic leukemia, so the T cells may come from the graft donor. The rearrangement links TRBV7-3 to TRBJ2-1; no clear D gene. Sequencing used PBMCs, mostly from graft donor cells, obtained 360 days after TCRalphabeta/CD19-depleted stem cell transplant. The CDR3 nucleotides are TGTGCCAGCAGCCCATATTCTACCTCCTACAATGAGCAGTTCTTC. It codes for CASSPYSTSYNEQFF.